Listed below are T cell receptor beta chains from one sample, sequenced in a study of control samples from healthy donors and cancer patients. Sequencing was performed with immunoSEQ multiplex PCR; in TCRdb, only in-frame clones are kept and a portion is missing. The sample holds around 230,000 clones; 85% to 95% are singletons and the top ten take roughly 1.6%. Material for sequencing was blood. These receptors all come from a man in his forties or fifties in good health. CDR3s include the opening cysteine and the closing phenylalanine or tryptophan. The D gene is left open where the match is weak. Some rows mark clone size as missing; the rest say once, few, many or name a class of expanded clone.

>TRBV3-1/TRBV3-2|NA|TRBJ2-5|TRBD2
CASSRTSGGERETQYF
TGTGCCAGCAGCCGGACTAGCGGGGGGGAAAGAGAGACCCAGTACTTC
>TRBV6-5|once|TRBJ2-7|NA
CATSRTAYEQYF
TGTGCCACCTCCCGTACGGCCTACGAGCAGTACTTC
>TRBV7-8|once|TRBJ1-1|TRBD1
CASTRPAGTGTPGGEAFF
TGTGCCAGCACCCGCCCCGCTGGGACAGGGACCCCAGGTGGTGAAGCTTTCTTT
>TRBV27|once|TRBJ1-1|TRBD1
CATRTGWTEAFF
TGTGCCACTCGGACAGGGTGGACTGAAGCTTTCTTT
>TRBV2|NA|TRBJ1-5|TRBD1
CASSANRGLRGNQPQHF
TGTGCCAGCAGTGCAAACAGGGGATTGCGGGGAAATCAGCCCCAGCATTTT
>TRBV6-5|NA|TRBJ2-1|NA
CASTKGGEGEQFF
TGTGCCAGCACCAAAGGGGGGGAAGGAGAGCAGTTCTTC
>TRBV4-3|NA|TRBJ2-7|NA
CASSPFGGAAQYF
TGCGCCAGCAGCCCTTTTGGGGGGGCCGCGCAGTACTTC
>TRBV29-1|NA|TRBJ1-2|NA
CSIPRGRSNYGYTF
TGCAGCATTCCACGGGGACGAAGTAACTATGGCTACACCTTC
>TRBV24-1|NA|TRBJ2-4|TRBD2
CATSESGGGKNIQYF
TGTGCCACCAGTGAGTCGGGGGGTGGCAAAAACATTCAGTACTTC
>TRBV25-1|NA|TRBJ2-7|NA
CASSDPTDRVDEQYF
TGTGCCAGCAGTGACCCGACAGATCGGGTCGACGAGCAGTACTTC
>TRBV5-4|NA|TRBJ1-3|TRBD1
CASSGTGISGNTIYF
TGTGCCAGCAGCGGGACAGGGATCTCTGGAAACACCATATATTTT
>TRBV7-4|NA|TRBJ1-6|NA
CASSDGDRLVNSPLHF
TGTGCCAGCAGCGACGGAGACAGGTTGGTTAATTCACCCCTCCACTTT
>TRBV11-3|NA|TRBJ1-1|NA
CASSLGAGMNTEAFF
TGTGCCAGCAGCTTAGGCGCGGGGATGAACACTGAAGCTTTCTTT
>TRBV3-1/TRBV3-2|NA|TRBJ1-1|NA
CASSQATGNTEAFF
TGTGCCAGCAGCCAGGCAACAGGGAACACTGAAGCTTTCTTT
>TRBV29-1|NA|TRBJ1-1|NA
CSAEEGSRREAFF
TGCAGCGCTGAAGAAGGAAGCCGCAGGGAAGCTTTCTTT
>TRBV25-1|NA|TRBJ1-2|NA
CASSERGAPGGYTF
TGTGCCAGCAGTGAAAGGGGGGCTCCTGGTGGCTACACCTTC
>TRBV28|few|TRBJ1-3|NA
CASSSGEGVYSGNTIYF
TGTGCCAGCAGTTCTGGGGAGGGGGTTTACTCTGGAAACACCATATATTTT
>TRBV5-5|once|TRBJ1-2|NA
CASSLGQGGNYGYTF
TGTGCCAGCAGCTTGGGGCAGGGCGGGAACTATGGCTACACCTTC
>TRBV27|NA|TRBJ1-2|TRBD1
CASSLTGTGDYGYTF
TGTGCCAGCAGTTTAACAGGGACAGGCGACTATGGCTACACCTTC
>TRBV2|NA|TRBJ1-1|NA
CASCGELNTEAFF
TGTGCCAGCTGTGGGGAGCTGAACACTGAAGCTTTCTTT
>TRBV11-3|NA|TRBJ1-5|NA
CASSSQTGLPQGPQHF
TGTGCCAGCAGCTCCCAGACCGGCCTACCTCAGGGGCCCCAGCATTTT
>TRBV24-1|NA|TRBJ1-2|TRBD1
CATSDPTGNGYTF
TGTGCCACCAGTGACCCGACAGGGAATGGCTACACCTTC
>TRBV29-1|few|TRBJ1-1|NA
CSVGGQGRPEAFF
TGCAGCGTTGGAGGTCAGGGACGACCTGAAGCTTTCTTT
>TRBV7-2|NA|TRBJ2-1|TRBD1
CASSLPTGTRNEQFF
TGTGCCAGCAGCTTACCGACAGGGACCCGGAATGAGCAGTTCTTC
>TRBV19|NA|TRBJ1-3|NA
CASNDRTSGNTIYF
TGTGCCAGCAACGACAGGACCTCTGGAAACACCATATATTTT
>TRBV19|NA|TRBJ1-1|NA
CASSIDRGTEAFF
TGTGCCAGTAGTATAGACAGGGGTACTGAAGCTTTCTTT
>TRBV19|NA|TRBJ1-4|NA
CASSIRTAAEKLFF
TGTGCCAGTAGTATCCGTACGGCAGCTGAAAAACTGTTTTTT
>TRBV9|once|TRBJ1-1|NA
CASSVDPGRPNTEAFF
TGTGCCAGCAGCGTAGACCCGGGACGGCCGAACACTGAAGCTTTCTTT
>TRBV4-1|NA|TRBJ1-2|NA
CASSQRQAGYGYTF
TGCGCCAGCAGCCAACGTCAGGCCGGCTATGGCTACACCTTC
>TRBV18|NA|TRBJ1-3|NA
CASGWGTDSGNTIYF
TGTGCCAGCGGATGGGGGACGGACTCTGGAAACACCATATATTTT
>TRBV27|NA|TRBJ1-6|TRBD1
CASSPDRGLRYGSPLHF
TGTGCCAGCAGTCCGGACAGGGGGCTAAGGTACGGTTCACCCCTCCACTTT
>TRBV28|NA|TRBJ1-3|NA
CASTPPRVRGNTIYF
TGTGCCAGCACTCCTCCCCGGGTCAGAGGAAACACCATATATTTT
>TRBV29-1|NA|TRBJ2-3|TRBD1
CSVTGQGDTDTQYF
TGCAGCGTTACAGGGCAGGGGGACACAGATACGCAGTATTTT
>TRBV11-2|NA|TRBJ1-1|TRBD1
CASSPTGGTEAFF
TGTGCCAGCAGCCCGACAGGGGGCACTGAAGCTTTCTTT
>TRBV6-5|once|TRBJ2-7|NA
CASSLRRDRSHEQYF
TGTGCCAGCAGTCTAAGACGGGATCGGAGCCACGAGCAGTACTTC
>TRBV28|NA|TRBJ2-7|NA
CASSSQTYEQYF
TGTGCCAGCAGCTCCCAAACCTACGAGCAGTACTTC
>TRBV7-2|NA|TRBJ1-5|NA
CASSFGRAGNQPQHF
TGTGCCAGCAGCTTTGGCAGGGCCGGCAATCAGCCCCAGCATTTT
>TRBV12-3/TRBV12-4|NA|TRBJ1-6|NA
CASSGSAGSPLHF
TGTGCCAGCAGTGGGTCTGCCGGGTCACCCCTCCACTTT
>TRBV7-2|NA|TRBJ2-3|TRBD2
CASTSGGALDTQYF
TGTGCCAGCACGAGCGGGGGGGCTTTGGATACGCAGTATTTT
>TRBV18|NA|TRBJ2-7|NA
CASSPRGGRPYF
TGTGCCAGCTCCCCCCGTGGGGGTCGACCCTACTTC
>TRBV30|NA|TRBJ1-2|TRBD1
CAWDHIHRDRGGFEGYTF
TGTGCCTGGGATCACATACACCGGGACAGGGGAGGTTTTGAGGGCTACACCTTC
>TRBV10-3|NA|TRBJ1-5|NA
CATGPGVKPQHF
TGTGCCACCGGGCCGGGGGTTAAGCCCCAGCATTTT
>TRBV5-4|NA|TRBJ2-2|NA
CASSLDPGRANTGELFF
TGTGCCAGCAGCTTGGACCCGGGACGGGCGAACACCGGGGAGCTGTTTTTT
>TRBV5-1|NA|TRBJ2-3|NA
CASSLQQTDTQYF
TGCGCCAGCAGCCTCCAACAGACAGATACGCAGTATTTT
>TRBV6-5|NA|TRBJ1-1|NA
CASSLVGGADTEAFF
TGTGCCAGCAGCCTCGTTGGAGGGGCGGACACTGAAGCTTTCTTT
>TRBV28|NA|TRBJ2-7|TRBD1
CASRQRPGQGADEQYF
TGTGCCAGCAGACAACGACCGGGACAGGGGGCCGACGAGCAGTACTTC
>TRBV19|NA|TRBJ1-5|NA
CASSRGDQPQHF
TGTGCCAGTAGTAGGGGGGATCAGCCCCAGCATTTT
>TRBV5-1|NA|TRBJ1-5|NA
CASSTFPRTDSNQPQHF
TGCGCCAGCAGCACATTCCCCCGGACGGATAGCAATCAGCCCCAGCATTTT
>TRBV6-6|NA|TRBJ1-5|NA
CASILDSNQPQHF
TGTGCCAGCATTCTTGATAGCAATCAGCCCCAGCATTTT
>TRBV27|NA|TRBJ1-6|NA
CASSSYRAKGPGSPLHF
TGTGCCAGCAGTTCATACCGGGCCAAAGGACCGGGTTCACCCCTCCACTTT
>TRBV29-1|NA|TRBJ1-2|NA
CSAEENYGYTF
TGCAGCGCAGAGGAGAACTATGGCTACACCTTC
>TRBV19|NA|TRBJ1-5|TRBD1
CASSIRRGDQPQHF
TGTGCCAGTAGTATCCGCAGGGGGGATCAGCCCCAGCATTTT
>TRBV5-5|few|TRBJ2-7|NA
CASSLSPASSYEQYF
TGTGCCAGCAGCTTGTCGCCGGCGAGCTCCTACGAGCAGTACTTC
>TRBV28|NA|TRBJ1-4|TRBD1
CASSFIRTGNPNEKLFF
TGTGCCAGCAGTTTTATCCGGACAGGGAATCCAAATGAAAAACTGTTTTTT
>TRBV6-5|NA|TRBJ2-4|TRBD1
CASVRQGARDIQYF
TGTGCCAGCGTTCGACAGGGGGCTCGGGACATTCAGTACTTC